Each of the 29 T cell receptor beta chains below was sequenced from the same sample in a study of regulatory T cells in long-lasting Graves disease. Time point indicated: newly diagnosed GD, antithyroid drugs for less than 3 months. With RNA extracted from PBMCs as input, the TCR library was made. HTBI primers from iRepertoire and Arm-PCR of CDR3 regions yielded the TCR beta libraries. MiXCR was run by TCRdb on the multiplex PCR reads, yielding one entry per CDR3 protein. The data show roughly 250,000 distinct CDR3 sequences, with approximately 18% seen just once and approximately 14% held by the top ten. Separately, the same data were catalogued under a study of T cells in Graves' hyperthyroidism and ophthalmopathy.

The sequences come from peripheral blood mononuclear cells (PBMCs), collected at new diagnosis, from a patient treated with antithyroid drugs. All receptors derive from a woman aged 30 to 39 with Graves disease.

Many counts were recorded for this clonotype. This chain uses TRBV7-6 with TRBJ1-1; TRBD1 might be the D (6 bases). Germline CDR1 reads SGHVS; CDR2 reads FNYEAQ. V was pared by 5 bases and J by 3 bases, with 10 bases between. This CDR3 has 13 residues. The CDR3 sequence: CASSRDTDTEAFF. DNA for the CDR3: TGTGCCAGCAGCCGGGACACAGACACTGAAGCTTTCTTT.

This clonotype occurred many times. The chain carries TRBV12-3 or TRBV12-4 and TRBJ1-1; D is ambiguous. This CDR3 is 14 amino acids long. Trimming stripped 2 bases from V and 2 bases from J, with 9 bases between. The CDR3 DNA reads as TGTGCCAGCAGTTTAAACAGCTATAACACTGAAGCTTTCTTT. Translation gives CASSLNSYNTEAFF.

The V and J genes are TRBV7-2 and TRBJ2-7, with D perhaps matching TRBD1 (7 bases). Germline CDR1 reads SGHTA; CDR2 reads FQGNSA. This CDR3 contains 13 residues. With 5 bases removed from V and 2 bases from J, the gap between germline ends came to 10 bases. The CDR3 spells CASSPGGTYEQYF. CDR3 DNA sequence: TGTGCCAGCAGCCCAGGGGGGACCTACGAGCAGTACTTC.

With regard to this clonotype: Possible read error: a much larger clone is one base away. This rearrangement joins TRBV19 to TRBJ1-5, with D uncertain. Germline values: CDR1 LNHDA, CDR2 SQIVND (reference sequence). This CDR3 has 14 amino acids. CDR3 DNA sequence: TGTGCCAGTAGAACCCTGCCCACGGAAGAACCCCGGCATTTT. This encodes CASRTLPTEEPRHF.

Ten or more counts support this clonotype. The genes are TRBV2 and TRBJ2-7; D call uncertain. This CDR3 spans 11 amino acids. V lost 8 bases and J 6 bases, leaving 11 bases between the germline ends. Looked up from germline, CDR1 is SNHLY and CDR2 is FYNNEI. The CDR3 coding sequence is TGTGCCAGCGGAATGTTAATCGAGCAGTACTTC. Protein: CASGMLIEQYF.

This clonotype appeared many times. J is TRBJ1-1 and V is TRBV12-5, with D hard to call. With 1 base removed from V and 6 bases from J, the gap between germline ends came to 9 bases. The CDR3 sequence is 13 residues long. Germline V gene lookup returns CDR1 LGHNT and CDR2 FRNRAP. The CDR3 DNA reads as TGTGCTAGTGGTTTGGGTGGTGTGCCTGAAGCTTTCTTT. Its translation: CASGLGGVPEAFF.

The CDR3 here is CASSSRDSTYEQYF. CDR3 nucleotides: TGTGCCAGCAGCTCCCGGGACAGCACCTACGAGCAGTACTTC. The chain is built from TRBV7-6 and TRBJ2-7; 7 nucleotides line up with TRBD1. V shed 4 bases and J 2 bases; nucleotides not matched to a gene: 5. The germline gives CDR1 SGHVS, CDR2 FNYEAQ. The CDR3 contains 14 residues. Full variable domain (rest looked up from reference TRBV7-6 and TRBJ2-7): GAGVSQSPRYKVTKRGQDVALRCDPISGHVSLYWYRQALGQGPEFLTYFNYEAQQDKSGLPNDRFSAERPEGSISTLTIQRTEQRDSAMYRCASSSRDSTYEQYFGPGTRLTVT.

The sample holds many counts of this clonotype. V is TRBV12-5 and J is TRBJ1-5, with D possibly being TRBD1 (6 bases). The CDR3 runs to 16 residues. The V gene's germline CDR1 is LGHNT and CDR2 FRNRAP. Trimming cost V 4 bases and J 6 bases, with 19 bases left between them. The CDR3, as DNA: TGTGCTAGTGGTTGGAGCCACAGGGAACGTAGTCAGCCCCAGCATTTT. This encodes CASGWSHRERSQPQHF.

In this sample, this clonotype turned up many times. The chain uses TRBV20-1 and TRBJ2-4; D assignment may be TRBD1 or TRBD2 (6 bases each). There are 15 residues in the CDR3. V lost 6 bases and J 4 bases, leaving 19 bases between the germline ends. Per germline, CDR1 DFQATT and CDR2 SNEGSKA (reference sequence). CDR3: CSASRPGAAKNIQYF. The CDR3 coding sequence is TGCAGTGCCTCACGTCCGGGGGCGGCTAAAAACATTCAGTACTTC.

This clonotype was observed at least ten times. The V gene is TRBV2, the J gene TRBJ2-7; 7 positions match TRBD2. CDR3 size: 13 residues. Germline-derived CDR1 and CDR2 are SNHLY and FYNNEI. Trimming removed 6 bases from V and 6 bases from J; junction bases left unmatched: 8. The CDR3 region is CASRGPGRVEQYF. In nucleotides, the CDR3 is TGTGCCAGCAGGGGACCGGGGAGGGTCGAGCAGTACTTC.

The genes are TRBV6-1 and TRBJ1-1; perhaps TRBD1 as D (5 bases). Deletions cut 7 bases from V and 2 bases from J, with 11 bases between. The germline V gene encodes CDR1 MNHNS and CDR2 SASEGT. The CDR3 totals 13 residues. CDR3 residues: CASNLRVNTEAFF. In DNA, the CDR3 is TGTGCCAGCAATCTCAGGGTAAACACTGAAGCTTTCTTT.

This clonotype was counted at least ten times. The V call is TRBV4-2, the J call TRBJ2-5, with 7 bases lining up with TRBD1. V was clipped by 2 bases and J by 5 bases; unmatched bases: 8. CDR1 LGHNA and CDR2 YNFKEQ come from the germline V gene. CDR3 length equals 15 residues. This CDR3 is CASSQSPGGRETQYF. The CDR3 nucleotides read TGTGCCAGCAGCCAATCACCAGGGGGACGGGAGACCCAGTACTTC.

This chain links TRBV19 with TRBJ1-6; D ambiguous. V was shortened by 5 bases and J by 0 bases, with 17 bases between the two germline ends. The CDR3 consists of 18 residues. The germline V gene encodes CDR1 LNHDA and CDR2 SQIVND (reference sequence). The DNA of the CDR3 is TGTGCCAGTAGTGTCCGGGCTCCTCCAGGCTCCTATAATTCACCCCTCCACTTT. Amino acids: CASSVRAPPGSYNSPLHF.

As for this clonotype: Being one base from a much bigger clone, this may be a read error. V gene TRBV7-8 combines with J gene TRBJ2-7; 11 bases map to TRBD2. V gave up 2 bases and J gave up 7 bases; unmatched junction bases: 10. Germline CDR1 is SGHVS and CDR2 is FQNEAQ. There are 16 residues in the CDR3. This CDR3 reads CASSLRLAGPYNEQYF. DNA of the CDR3: TGTGCCAGCAGCTTACGACTAGCGGGGCCCTACAATGAGCAGTACTTC.

This clonotype was detected a few times. This chain uses TRBV6-1 with TRBJ2-3, with no clear D. Germline V gene sequence: CDR1 MNHNS, CDR2 SASEGT. The CDR3 covers 17 residues. V lost 10 bases, J lost 1 base, and 24 bases lay in between. The CDR3 reads CATLPPPGEEGTDTQYF. Written as DNA, the CDR3 is TGTGCCACTTTACCCCCCCCAGGAGAGGAAGGCACAGATACGCAGTATTTT.

The CDR3 protein is CSANKGAHGTEAFF. DNA of the CDR3: TGCAGTGCTAACAAGGGGGCGCATGGCACTGAAGCTTTCTTT. The chain carries TRBV20-1 and TRBJ1-1, with TRBD1 matching over 7 bases. Looked up from germline, CDR1 is DFQATT and CDR2 is SNEGSKA (reference sequence). The CDR3 contains 14 residues. Trimming at V came to 4 bases and at J to 4 bases, leaving 9 bases not matched to a gene.

This clonotype has ten or more counts. The rearrangement uses TRBV6-1 and TRBJ1-2; D remains unclear. Germline V lookup: CDR1 MNHNS, CDR2 SASEGT. The V end lost 0 bases, the J end lost 3 bases, and 11 bases lay between the germline ends. This CDR3 comprises 15 residues. CDR3 nucleotide sequence: TGTGCCAGCAGTGAAGCAGCCGGGGATCACTATGGCTACACCTTC. The encoded protein is CASSEAAGDHYGYTF.

This clonotype was found many times. This chain uses TRBV2 with TRBJ2-4; 8 bases map to TRBD1. V gave up 6 bases and J gave up 4 bases; unmatched junction bases: 5. The CDR3 runs to 14 residues. CDR1 is SNHLY and CDR2 is FYNNEI in the germline V gene. CDR3 coding DNA: TGTGCCAGCAGGACAGGGGCCCAAAAAAACATTCAGTACTTC. It specifies CASRTGAQKNIQYF.

This clonotype was picked up many times. The rearrangement links TRBV12-3 or TRBV12-4 to TRBJ2-5, with 10 bases lining up with TRBD1. This CDR3 comprises 15 residues. With 4 bases clipped from V and 1 base from J, the junction kept 3 bases outside the gene matches. CDR3 amino acids: CASSSGQGIQETQYF. For the CDR3, the DNA is TGTGCCAGCAGTTCGGGACAGGGGATCCAAGAGACCCAGTACTTC.

This clonotype was observed at least ten times. The chain carries TRBV7-2 and TRBJ2-3; tentative D call: TRBD1 (6 bases). This CDR3 spans 16 amino acids. The V gene's germline CDR1 is SGHTA and CDR2 FQGNSA. V lost 0 bases and J 1 base, leaving 11 bases between the germline ends. CDR3 in amino acids: CASSLAGTRGTDTQYF. Written as DNA, the CDR3 is TGTGCCAGCAGCTTAGCAGGGACACGAGGCACAGATACGCAGTATTTT.

This clonotype has a count of ten or more. The chain employs TRBV12-3 or TRBV12-4 and TRBJ2-3; D unresolved. The germline V and J ends were trimmed by 5 bases and 8 bases, with 14 bases remaining between them. The CDR3 extends over 13 amino acids. The CDR3 DNA is TGTGCCAGCAGTCCTTCCCAGGCTTCTACGCAGTATTTT. The encoded protein is CASSPSQASTQYF.

This clonotype was counted many times. V and J are TRBV2 and TRBJ2-3; D is ambiguous. The CDR3 runs 15 residues. Trimming took off 3 bases at V and 0 bases at J, with 10 bases between the two ends. Germline values: CDR1 SNHLY, CDR2 FYNNEI. CDR3: CASSEQEFSTDTQYF. The CDR3 region has the DNA TGTGCCAGCAGTGAGCAAGAGTTTAGCACAGATACGCAGTATTTT.

This clonotype was seen repeatedly, ten times or more. The rearrangement links TRBV20-1 to TRBJ1-3; D gene ambiguous. The germline V gene has CDR1 DFQATT and CDR2 SNEGSKA (reference sequence). The CDR3 has 15 residues. Between the trimmed V and J ends, which lost 6 bases and 1 base, there was a span of 16 bases. The DNA for the CDR3 is TGCAGTGCCTCTAGCGGTACCCCATCTGGAAACACCATATATTTT. Amino acids: CSASSGTPSGNTIYF.

This clonotype was detected ten times or more. This rearrangement joins TRBV4-1 to TRBJ2-2; D unresolved. V shed 4 bases and J shed 0 bases, with 6 bases lying between them. The CDR3 length is 14 residues. The germline V gene has CDR1 MGHRA and CDR2 YSYEKL. In DNA form, the CDR3 reads TGCGCCAGCAGCCCGGCAGCGAACACCGGGGAGCTGTTTTTT. The encoded protein is CASSPAANTGELFF.

The chain employs TRBV5-6 and TRBJ1-4; D unclear. CDR3 length equals 13 residues. V gave up 3 bases and J gave up 11 bases, with 14 bases separating them. The germline gives CDR1 SGHDT, CDR2 YYEEEE. The CDR3 region has the DNA TGTGCCAGCAGCTCGGGCTTCGTGGAGAAACTGTTTTTT. This translates into CASSSGFVEKLFF.

At least ten counts were recorded for this clonotype. The rearrangement joins TRBV2 to TRBJ2-5; D is unresolved. Germline lookup yields CDR1 SNHLY and CDR2 FYNNEI. This CDR3 is built from 13 residues. V was pared by 1 base and J by 4 bases, with 7 bases between. The CDR3 protein is CASSEGIRETQYF. CDR3 bases: TGTGCCAGCAGTGAAGGGATCAGAGAGACCCAGTACTTC.

In its sample, this clonotype was seen many times. This sequence joins TRBV10-3 and TRBJ2-1; 10 bases are a match to TRBD2. Trimming removed 3 bases from V and 8 bases from J; junction bases left unmatched: 4. The CDR3 has 14 residues. In germline, CDR1 is ENHRY, CDR2 SYGVKD. The chain's CDR3 is CAISDRAGGDEQFF. The CDR3 DNA reads TGTGCCATCAGTGATAGAGCGGGGGGGGATGAGCAGTTCTTC.

The CDR3 loop reads CASSPTGVDGYTF. The CDR3 DNA sequence: TGTGCCAGCAGCCCTACAGGGGTGGATGGCTACACCTTC. V is TRBV3-1 and J is TRBJ1-2; 7 bases map to TRBD1. The CDR3 contains 13 residues. V was clipped by 4 bases and J by 6 bases; unmatched bases: 5. In germline, CDR1 is LGHDT, CDR2 YNNKEL (reference sequence).

This clonotype was picked up many times. V gene TRBV12-3 or TRBV12-4 combines with J gene TRBJ1-1, with 11 bases aligning to TRBD1. Unmatched junction bases numbered 4, after V lost 0 bases and J lost 4 bases. The CDR3 has 16 residues. The CDR3: CASSLAPGTGGTEAFF. DNA for the CDR3: TGTGCCAGCAGTTTAGCGCCCGGGACAGGGGGCACTGAAGCTTTCTTT.